This entry describes one TCR beta chain. This entry is derived from a study of blood T cell repertoires in COVID-19. Study context: Nucleic acid was either cDNA or gDNA, and it came from T cells, B-cell-depleted T cells, or PBMCs.

Germline V gene sequence: CDR1 MDHEN, CDR2 SYDVKM. The V and J ends lost 6 bases and 3 bases, in that order; junction bases with no gene match: 6. The CDR3 covers 15 residues. Original analysis: Estimated nucleated cell counts came from reference gene primer amplification. Here immunoSEQ multiplex PCR was the method, and the copy in TCRdb shows in-frame clones only, minus some. That table is the source of V, J and clone size, and D and trimming were worked out from the DNA. The table lists hundreds of thousands of clones, around four fifths of them singletons. The chain is built from TRBV28 and TRBJ2-1, with TRBD1 identical over 9 bases. This sequence originates from a middle-aged woman with active or convalescent COVID-19. Specimen: peripheral blood. CDR3: CASRTPGQGYNEQFF. CDR3 nucleotide sequence: TGTGCCAGCAGAACTCCGGGACAGGGCTACAATGAGCAGTTCTTC. The full variable domain, its missing parts supplied by reference TRBV28 and TRBJ2-1, is DVKVTQSSRYLVKRTGEKVFLECVQDMDHENMFWYRQDPGLGLRLIYFSYDVKMKEKGDIPEGYSVSREKKERFSLILESASTNQTSMYLCASRTPGQGYNEQFFGPGTRLTVL.